The 11 T cell receptor beta chains in this list originate from one sample, sequenced in a study of beta chain features in type 1 diabetes (dated 2018 in TCRdb). The library was produced with the immunoSEQ multiplex PCR assay. The entire amount of isolated RNA was reverse transcribed using the High Capacity cDNA Reverse Transcription Kit, so the sequenced TCRB transcripts were expressed ones. TCRdb mirrors the immuneACCESS table, restricted to in-frame sequences. Some clones are absent from its copies; in checked studies, under half trace to an unresolved V gene, and the reason for the others is unknown. For this sample the table gives 100,000 to 150,000 clones, of which roughly 10% were detected only once. Approximately 0.7% of the sample comes from the top ten. These TCRs' antigens remain unknown. What the authors observed across the whole study: A moderate but significant shortening of TCRB CDR3 length was observed in type 1 diabetes patients in all four CD4+ subsets.

Sequencing was performed on central memory CD4+ T cells from blood. These receptors originate from a man aged 25 to 40 with type 1 diabetes.

This rearrangement joins TRBV4-3 to TRBJ2-1; D remains ambiguous. The V gene's germline CDR1 is LGHNA and CDR2 YSLEER. The CDR3 is 14 amino acids. V was cut by 0 bases and J by 0 bases, with 3 bases left in between. The CDR3 bases are TGCGCCAGCAGCCAAGAGTACTCCTACAATGAGCAGTTCTTC. Residues: CASSQEYSYNEQFF.

The rearrangement links TRBV27 to TRBJ1-1; the D gene is possibly TRBD1 (5 bases). Trimming shortened V by 6 bases and J by 0 bases, and 11 bases separated the two germline ends. The CDR3 spans 14 residues. Germline values: CDR1 MNHEY, CDR2 SMNVEV (reference sequence). This chain's CDR3 is CASSHTGLNTEAFF. CDR3 DNA: TGTGCCAGCAGCCACACAGGATTGAACACTGAAGCTTTCTTT.

This clone has more than one count but fewer than ten. The chain combines TRBV19 with TRBJ2-3, with TRBD2 matching 7 bases. J gave up 0 bases and V 5 bases, and 8 bases lay outside the gene matches. The CDR3 spans 16 residues. CDR1 and CDR2 from the germline V gene are LNHDA and SQIVND (reference sequence). DNA for the CDR3: TGTGCCAGTAGTCCGATAGCGGGCCTGAGCACAGATACGCAGTATTTT. Its translation is CASSPIAGLSTDTQYF.

The chain is built from TRBV29-1 and TRBJ1-5; tentative D call: TRBD1 (6 bases). The CDR3 length is 13 residues. Germline CDR1 and CDR2: SQVTM and ANQGSEA. V was shortened by 4 bases and J by 3 bases, with 10 bases between the two germline ends. CDR3 nucleotide sequence: TGCAGCGTTGCTCAGGGGATCAATCAGCCCCAGCATTTT. Its protein product is CSVAQGINQPQHF.

This clone occurred a few times. The chain employs TRBV19 and TRBJ1-1, with a weak D call TRBD1 (6 bases). V lost 0 bases and J 5 bases, leaving 10 bases between the germline ends. Germline CDR1 is LNHDA and CDR2 is SQIVND (reference sequence). The CDR3 has 14 residues. CDR3 coding DNA: TGTGCCAGTAGTATAGAATCAGGGGAGACTGAAGCTTTCTTT. Protein product: CASSIESGETEAFF. The full variable domain, rest sourced from reference TRBV19 and TRBJ1-1, is DGGITQSPKYLFRKEGQNVTLSCEQNLNHDAMYWYRQDPGQGLRLIYYSQIVNDFQKGDIAEGYSVSREKKESFPLTVTSAQKNPTAFYLCASSIESGETEAFFGQGTRLTVV.

V usage is TRBV6-1 and J usage is TRBJ2-1; 9 nucleotides agree with TRBD2. CDR1 MNHNS and CDR2 SASEGT come from the germline V gene. J gave up 3 bases and V 10 bases, and 7 bases lay outside the gene matches. This CDR3 region has 14 residues. The CDR3 is CAIGERGDYNEQFF. The CDR3 DNA reads as TGTGCCATCGGGGAGCGGGGGGACTACAATGAGCAGTTCTTC.

This clone showed up just a few times. The chain is built from TRBV11-2 and TRBJ1-6, with TRBD1 as a possible D gene (5 bases). Germline V gene lookup returns CDR1 SGHAT and CDR2 FQNNGV. V lost 0 bases to trimming and J lost 10 bases, with 10 bases between them. The CDR3 sequence is 14 residues long. The CDR3 region has the DNA TGTGCCAGCAGCTTAGACGGACATGGGTCACCCCTCCACTTT. The encoded protein is CASSLDGHGSPLHF.

CDR3 region: CASSLRDQPQHF. CDR3 nucleotides: TGTGCCAGCAGCTTGAGAGATCAGCCCCAGCATTTT. V is TRBV7-9 and J is TRBJ1-5; D gene unclear. V lost 3 bases, J lost 5 bases, and 5 bases lay in between. The CDR3 sequence is 12 residues long. Per the germline V gene, CDR1 is SEHNR and CDR2 is FQNEAQ (reference sequence).

This clone was counted between two and nine times. V and J are TRBV5-1 and TRBJ1-1, with 9 bases lining up with TRBD1. This CDR3 is 13 amino acids long. The V segment lost 3 bases and the J segment 8 bases; nucleotides outside the gene matches: 5. Looked up from germline, CDR1 is SGHRS and CDR2 is YFSETQ. The CDR3 is CASSWDREGEAFF. The DNA of the CDR3 is TGCGCCAGCAGCTGGGACAGGGAGGGCGAAGCTTTCTTT.

This clone turned up a few times. The chain links TRBV7-2 to TRBJ1-1, with 8 bases aligning to TRBD1. The CDR3 sequence is 14 residues long. J was trimmed by 3 bases and V by 5 bases; bases with no gene match: 5. Germline V gene sequence: CDR1 SGHTA, CDR2 FQGNSA. This CDR3 is CASSTDRGHTEAFF. For the CDR3, the DNA is TGTGCCAGCAGCACCGACAGGGGTCACACTGAAGCTTTCTTT.

The CDR3, as DNA: TGTGCCAGCAGCGTAGGAGGGACTAGCGGAGGGGGAGATACGCAGTATTTT. Translating it yields CASSVGGTSGGGDTQYF. The rearrangement joins TRBV9 to TRBJ2-3, with 11 bases aligning to TRBD2. The ends lost 0 bases at V and 5 bases at J; junction bases unmatched: 8. The CDR3 covers 17 residues. Germline V gene lookup returns CDR1 SGDLS and CDR2 YYNGEE.